This T cell receptor beta chain was captured by sequencing in a study of Ad26.COV2.S vaccination and SARS-CoV-2 variants. Treatment reported: 15 to 20 received Ad26.COV2.S at low or high dose, single or two shots; about 5 received placebo; per-sample allocation not given. Sampling occurred on day 63 after the first vaccine or placebo injection. Per germline, CDR1 SGHAT and CDR2 FQNNGV. Trimming took 5 bases from V and 3 from J; bases not matched to a gene: 3. The CDR3 covers 15 residues. TCRdb's table, derived via immunoSEQ multiplex PCR, lists solely in-frame clones and lacks some. The sample lists more than 300,000 clones, around four fifths occurring once.

The receptor was isolated from a person aged 18-60 years who received the Ad26.COV2.S COVID-19 vaccine or a placebo. This sequence joins TRBV11-2 and TRBJ2-1; TRBD2 matches 11 bases. Sequenced here: peripheral blood, sampled in a trial of Ad26.COV2.S vaccine versus placebo. CDR3 in amino acids: CASSPGLADYNEQFF. The CDR3 DNA sequence: TGTGCCAGCAGCCCGGGACTAGCGGACTACAATGAGCAGTTCTTC. Full variable domain (outside the CDR3, taken from reference TRBV11-2 and TRBJ2-1): EAGVAQSPRYKIIEKRQSVAFWCNPISGHATLYWYQQILGQGPKLLIQFQNNGVVDDSQLPKDRFSAERLKGVDSTLKIQPAKLEDSAVYLCASSPGLADYNEQFFGPGTRLTVL.